This paragraph reports one T cell receptor beta chain. Germline CDR1 is KGHSH and CDR2 is LQKENI. Deletions cut 2 bases from V and 7 bases from J, with 15 bases between. CDR3 length: 15 residues. The sample is drawn from a study of blood T cell repertoires in COVID-19. At the level of the study: Samples came from the United States, Italy and Spain, spanning acute and convalescent COVID-19. Nucleic acid was either cDNA or gDNA, and it came from T cells, B-cell-depleted T cells, or PBMCs.

In the study's own analysis: Estimated nucleated cell counts came from reference gene primer amplification. Clones were read by immunoSEQ multiplex PCR, and TCRdb kept only the in-frame ones, dropping some. That table furnishes V, J and clone size, whereas the DNA furnished D and trimming. The sample holds about 110,000 clones, 80% to 90% seen once. Sample: peripheral blood. The chain links TRBV18 to TRBJ2-1; D is perhaps TRBD2 (5 bases). This TCR was recovered from a woman of 80 years or more with acute or convalescent COVID-19. CDR3 DNA sequence: TGTGCCAGCTCACCAACGGGCGCTAGCAGTAATGAGCAGTTCTTC. Amino acid sequence: CASSPTGASSNEQFF.